The rows below give T cell receptor beta chains drawn from one sample of a study of T cells in Graves' hyperthyroidism and ophthalmopathy. TCRdb reanalysed the multiplex PCR reads using MiXCR and keeps one entry per CDR3 protein. The sample has hundreds of thousands of distinct CDR3 sequences, roughly 20% seen once. The sequenced sample consisted of blood. The origin of the receptors is a woman aged 45-60 years with Graves' hyperthyroidism that later progressed to Graves' ophthalmopathy. Each CDR3 is given with its conserved first and last residue. The D gene is left open where the match is weak. Rows give clone size only sometimes, using once, few, many, or a class for an expanded clone.

CDR3aa: CASSYGLAGGDTQYF
CDR3nt: TGTGCCAGCAGTTACGGGCTAGCGGGGGGGGATACGCAGTATTTT
abundance: many
j_gene: TRBJ2-3
d_gene: TRBD2
v_gene: TRBV6-6

CDR3aa: CASSLQGTQYF
CDR3nt: TGTGCCAGCAGTTTGCAGGGGACCCAGTACTTC
abundance: many
j_gene: TRBJ2-5
d_gene: NA
v_gene: TRBV12-3/TRBV12-4

CDR3aa: CASSRQGVNYGYTF
CDR3nt: TGTGCCAGCAGTCGACAGGGGGTTAACTATGGCTACACCTTC
abundance: NA
j_gene: TRBJ1-2
d_gene: TRBD1
v_gene: TRBV12-3/TRBV12-4

CDR3aa: CASRWRGGFQETQYF
CDR3nt: TGTGCCAGCAGGTGGCGGGGCGGTTTCCAAGAGACCCAGTACTTC
abundance: many
j_gene: TRBJ2-5
d_gene: NA
v_gene: TRBV13

CDR3aa: CAISDVRSDSKPQHF
CDR3nt: TGTGCCATCAGTGATGTGCGTTCGGACTCTAAGCCCCAGCATTTT
abundance: many
j_gene: TRBJ1-5
d_gene: NA
v_gene: TRBV10-3

CDR3aa: CASSLLSGNQPQHF
CDR3nt: TGTGCCAGCAGTTTACTGTCAGGCAATCAGCCCCAGCATTTT
abundance: many
j_gene: TRBJ1-5
d_gene: NA
v_gene: TRBV12-3/TRBV12-4

CDR3aa: CATSDSTGDYGYTF
CDR3nt: TGTGCCACCAGTGATTCAACAGGGGACTATGGCTACACCTTC
abundance: NA
j_gene: TRBJ1-2
d_gene: TRBD1
v_gene: TRBV24-1

CDR3aa: CASSRSGKNQPQHF
CDR3nt: TGCGCCAGCAGCAGATCGGGGAAGAATCAGCCCCAGCATTTT
abundance: few
j_gene: TRBJ1-5
d_gene: NA
v_gene: TRBV5-1

CDR3aa: CASSSMGMTEAFF
CDR3nt: TGTGCCAGCAGTTCCATGGGCATGACTGAAGCTTTCTTT
abundance: few
j_gene: TRBJ1-1
d_gene: NA
v_gene: TRBV6-5

CDR3aa: CASSPRQGAIYEQYF
CDR3nt: TGTGCCAGCAGTCCGAGACAGGGGGCTATTTACGAGCAGTACTTC
abundance: many
j_gene: TRBJ2-7
d_gene: TRBD1
v_gene: TRBV12-3/TRBV12-4

CDR3aa: CASSWGPDQPQHF
CDR3nt: TGCGCCAGCAGCTGGGGCCCCGATCAGCCCCAGCATTTT
abundance: many
j_gene: TRBJ1-5
d_gene: NA
v_gene: TRBV5-1

CDR3aa: CASSLQVVSYNEQFF
CDR3nt: TGTGCCAGCAGCTTACAAGTCGTAAGCTACAATGAGCAGTTCTTC
abundance: NA
j_gene: TRBJ2-1
d_gene: NA
v_gene: TRBV7-8

CDR3aa: CASSPSQDTQYF
CDR3nt: TGTGCCAGCTCACCGTCCCAGGATACGCAGTATTTT
abundance: NA
j_gene: TRBJ2-3
d_gene: NA
v_gene: TRBV18

CDR3aa: CASSLARRVSAFF
CDR3nt: TGTGCCAGCAGTTTAGCGCGCAGGGTGTCAGCTTTCTTT
abundance: many
j_gene: TRBJ1-1
d_gene: NA
v_gene: TRBV12-3/TRBV12-4

CDR3aa: CASSDRGESYSPLHF
CDR3nt: TGTGCCAGCAGCGACAGGGGAGAATCCTATTCACCCCTCCACTTT
abundance: many
j_gene: TRBJ1-6
d_gene: TRBD1
v_gene: TRBV9

CDR3aa: CASRYETANTEAFF
CDR3nt: TGTGCCAGCCGCTATGAGACAGCGAACACTGAAGCTTTCTTT
abundance: many
j_gene: TRBJ1-1
d_gene: NA
v_gene: TRBV12-3/TRBV12-4

CDR3aa: CASSLGTSTYNEQFF
CDR3nt: TGTGCCAGCAGCTTAGGGACTAGCACCTACAATGAGCAGTTCTTC
abundance: many
j_gene: TRBJ2-1
d_gene: TRBD2
v_gene: TRBV7-3

CDR3aa: CASSHLRDRGNSPLHF
CDR3nt: TGTGCCAGCAGCCATCTACGAGACAGGGGCAATTCACCCCTCCACTTT
abundance: NA
j_gene: TRBJ1-6
d_gene: TRBD1
v_gene: TRBV3-1

CDR3aa: CASRGGTGGNTIYF
CDR3nt: TGTGCCAGCAGGGGCGGGACAGGGGGAAACACCATATATTTT
abundance: once
j_gene: TRBJ1-3
d_gene: TRBD1
v_gene: TRBV2

CDR3aa: CAWNFDTEAFF
CDR3nt: TGTGCCTGGAATTTTGACACTGAAGCTTTCTTT
abundance: few
j_gene: TRBJ1-1
d_gene: NA
v_gene: TRBV30

CDR3aa: CASSFRDRVYVTQYF
CDR3nt: TGTGCCAGCAGCTTCCGGGACAGGGTATATGTGACCCAGTACTTC
abundance: many
j_gene: TRBJ2-5
d_gene: TRBD1
v_gene: TRBV11-2

CDR3aa: CASSYLLPKGDTQYF
CDR3nt: TGTGCCAGCAGTTACCTACTTCCAAAGGGAGATACGCAGTATTTT
abundance: many
j_gene: TRBJ2-3
d_gene: NA
v_gene: TRBV12-3/TRBV12-4

CDR3aa: CAISDDGKVNTEAFF
CDR3nt: TGTGCCATCAGTGATGATGGAAAAGTGAACACTGAAGCTTTCTTT
abundance: many
j_gene: TRBJ1-1
d_gene: NA
v_gene: TRBV10-3

CDR3aa: CASSLAGMGVGTEAFF
CDR3nt: TGTGCCAGCAGCTTAGCAGGGATGGGAGTAGGCACTGAAGCTTTCTTT
abundance: NA
j_gene: TRBJ1-1
d_gene: NA
v_gene: TRBV5-6

CDR3aa: CSAKSSGVSTDTQYF
CDR3nt: TGCAGTGCGAAATCTAGCGGGGTTAGCACAGATACGCAGTATTTT
abundance: few
j_gene: TRBJ2-3
d_gene: TRBD2
v_gene: TRBV20-1

CDR3aa: CASSESRGATEAFF
CDR3nt: TGCGCCAGCAGTGAGTCGAGAGGGGCGACTGAAGCTTTCTTT
abundance: many
j_gene: TRBJ1-1
d_gene: NA
v_gene: TRBV10-1

CDR3aa: CASSRGSGGYTF
CDR3nt: TGCGCCAGCAGTAGGGGGAGCGGTGGCTACACCTTC
abundance: NA
j_gene: TRBJ1-2
d_gene: NA
v_gene: TRBV5-1

CDR3aa: CASKSYVLTF
CDR3nt: TGTGCCAGCAAATCGTACGTCCTGACTTTC
abundance: NA
j_gene: TRBJ2-6
d_gene: NA
v_gene: TRBV6-1

CDR3aa: CASSLSPGTGTGEANEKLFF
CDR3nt: TGTGCCAGCAGCTTAAGCCCGGGAACCGGGACAGGGGAGGCTAATGAAAAACTGTTTTTT
abundance: few
j_gene: TRBJ1-4
d_gene: TRBD1
v_gene: TRBV7-9

CDR3aa: CSARDRGLQETQYF
CDR3nt: TGCAGTGCTAGAGATCGCGGCCTCCAAGAGACCCAGTACTTC
abundance: few
j_gene: TRBJ2-5
d_gene: NA
v_gene: TRBV20-1

CDR3aa: CASSYPGGGDNEKLFF
CDR3nt: TGTGCCAGCAGCTACCCTGGCGGAGGGGATAATGAAAAACTGTTTTTT
abundance: many
j_gene: TRBJ1-4
d_gene: NA
v_gene: TRBV13